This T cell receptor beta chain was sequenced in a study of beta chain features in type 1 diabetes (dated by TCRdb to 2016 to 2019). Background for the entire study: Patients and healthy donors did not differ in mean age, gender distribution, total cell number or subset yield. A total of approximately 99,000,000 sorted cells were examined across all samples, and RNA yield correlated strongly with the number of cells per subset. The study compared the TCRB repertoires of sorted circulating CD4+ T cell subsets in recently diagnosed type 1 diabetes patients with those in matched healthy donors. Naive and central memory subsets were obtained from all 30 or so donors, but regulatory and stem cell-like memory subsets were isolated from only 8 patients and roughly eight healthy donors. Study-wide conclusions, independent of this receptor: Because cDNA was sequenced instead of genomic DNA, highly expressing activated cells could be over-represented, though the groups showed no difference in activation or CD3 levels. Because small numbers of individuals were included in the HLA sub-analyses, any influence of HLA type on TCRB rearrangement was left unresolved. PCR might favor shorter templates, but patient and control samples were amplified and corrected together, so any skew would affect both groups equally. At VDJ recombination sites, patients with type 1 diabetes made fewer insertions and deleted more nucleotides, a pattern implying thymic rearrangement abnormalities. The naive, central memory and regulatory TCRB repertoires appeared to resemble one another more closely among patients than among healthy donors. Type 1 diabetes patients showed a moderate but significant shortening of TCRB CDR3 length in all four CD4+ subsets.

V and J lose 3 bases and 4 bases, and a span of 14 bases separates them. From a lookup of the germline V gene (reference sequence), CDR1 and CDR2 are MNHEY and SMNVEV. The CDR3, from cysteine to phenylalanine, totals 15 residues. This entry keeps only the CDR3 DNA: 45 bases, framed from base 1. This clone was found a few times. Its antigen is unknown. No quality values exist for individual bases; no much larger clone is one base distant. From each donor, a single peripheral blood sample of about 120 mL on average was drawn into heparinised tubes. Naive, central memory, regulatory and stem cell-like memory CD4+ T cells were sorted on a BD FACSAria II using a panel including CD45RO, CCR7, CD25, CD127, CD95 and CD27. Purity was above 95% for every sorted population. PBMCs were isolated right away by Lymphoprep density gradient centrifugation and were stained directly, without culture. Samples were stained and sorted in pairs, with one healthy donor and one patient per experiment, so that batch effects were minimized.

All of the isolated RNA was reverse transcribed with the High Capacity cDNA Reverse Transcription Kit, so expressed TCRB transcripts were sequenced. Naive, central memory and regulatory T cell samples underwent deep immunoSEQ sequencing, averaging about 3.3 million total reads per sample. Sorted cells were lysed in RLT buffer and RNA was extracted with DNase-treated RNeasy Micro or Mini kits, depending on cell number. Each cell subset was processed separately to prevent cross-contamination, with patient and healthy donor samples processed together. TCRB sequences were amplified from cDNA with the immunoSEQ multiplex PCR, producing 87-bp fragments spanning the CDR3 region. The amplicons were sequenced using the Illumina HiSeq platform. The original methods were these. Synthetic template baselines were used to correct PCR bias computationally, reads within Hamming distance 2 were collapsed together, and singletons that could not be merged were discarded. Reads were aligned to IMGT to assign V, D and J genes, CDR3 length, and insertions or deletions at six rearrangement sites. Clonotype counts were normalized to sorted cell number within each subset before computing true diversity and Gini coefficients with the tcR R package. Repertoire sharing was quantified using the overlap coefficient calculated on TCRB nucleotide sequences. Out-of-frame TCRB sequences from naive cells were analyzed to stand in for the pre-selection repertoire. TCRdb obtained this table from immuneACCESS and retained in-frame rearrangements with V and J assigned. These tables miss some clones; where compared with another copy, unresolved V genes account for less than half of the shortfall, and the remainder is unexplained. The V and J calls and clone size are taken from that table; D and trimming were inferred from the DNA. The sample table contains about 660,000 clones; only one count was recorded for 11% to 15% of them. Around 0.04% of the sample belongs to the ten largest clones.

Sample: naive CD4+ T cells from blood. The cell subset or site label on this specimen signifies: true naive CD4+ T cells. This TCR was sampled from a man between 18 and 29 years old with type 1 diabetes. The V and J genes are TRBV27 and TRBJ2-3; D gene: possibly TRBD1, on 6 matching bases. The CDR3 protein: CASSFDRRTADTQYF. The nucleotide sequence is TGTGCCAGCAGTTTCGACAGGCGGACGGCAGATACGCAGTATTTT.